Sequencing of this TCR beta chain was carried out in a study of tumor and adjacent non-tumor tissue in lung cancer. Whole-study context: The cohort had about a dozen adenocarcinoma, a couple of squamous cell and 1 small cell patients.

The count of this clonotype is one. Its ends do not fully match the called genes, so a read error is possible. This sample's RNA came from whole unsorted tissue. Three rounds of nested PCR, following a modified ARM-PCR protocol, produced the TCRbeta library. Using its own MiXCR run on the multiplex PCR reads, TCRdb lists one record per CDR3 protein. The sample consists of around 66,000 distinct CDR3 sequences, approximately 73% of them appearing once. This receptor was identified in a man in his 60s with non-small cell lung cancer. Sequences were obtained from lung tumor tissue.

CDR3 sequence: CASIIGQGGYGCTF. Written as DNA, the CDR3 is TGTGCCAGCATCATAGGGCAGGGAGGCTATGGCTGCACCTTC. J is TRBJ1-2 and V is TRBV5-6, with D maybe TRBD1 (5 bases). In germline, CDR1 is SGHDT, CDR2 YYEEEE. This CDR3 is 14 amino acids long. Filled out from reference TRBV5-6 and TRBJ1-2, the complete variable domain reads DAGVTQSPTHLIKTRGQQVTLRCSPKSGHDTVSWYQQALGQGPQFIFQYYEEEERQRGNFPDRFSGHQFPNYSSELNVNALLLGDSALYLCASIIGQGGYGCTFGSGTRLTVV.